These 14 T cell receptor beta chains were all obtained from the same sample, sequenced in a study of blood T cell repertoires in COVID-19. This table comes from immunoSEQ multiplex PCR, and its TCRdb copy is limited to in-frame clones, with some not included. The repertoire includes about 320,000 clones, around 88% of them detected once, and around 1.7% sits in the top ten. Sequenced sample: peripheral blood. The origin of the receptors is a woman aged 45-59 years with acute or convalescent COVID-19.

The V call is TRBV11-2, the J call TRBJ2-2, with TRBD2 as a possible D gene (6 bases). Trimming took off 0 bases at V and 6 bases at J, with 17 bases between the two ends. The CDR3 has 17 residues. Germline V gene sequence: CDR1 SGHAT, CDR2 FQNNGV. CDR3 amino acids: CASSLDGWRVEAGELFF. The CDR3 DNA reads TGTGCCAGCAGCTTAGATGGTTGGAGGGTAGAGGCCGGGGAGCTGTTTTTT. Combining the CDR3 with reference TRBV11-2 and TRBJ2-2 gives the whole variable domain EAGVAQSPRYKIIEKRQSVAFWCNPISGHATLYWYQQILGQGPKLLIQFQNNGVVDDSQLPKDRFSAERLKGVDSTLKIQPAKLEDSAVYLCASSLDGWRVEAGELFFGEGSRLTVL.

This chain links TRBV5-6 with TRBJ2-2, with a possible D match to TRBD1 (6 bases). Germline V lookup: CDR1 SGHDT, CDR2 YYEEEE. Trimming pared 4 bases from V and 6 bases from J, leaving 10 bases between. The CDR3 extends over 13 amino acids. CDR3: CASSLGGAGELFF. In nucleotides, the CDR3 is TGTGCCAGCAGCCTAGGGGGAGCCGGGGAGCTGTTTTTT.

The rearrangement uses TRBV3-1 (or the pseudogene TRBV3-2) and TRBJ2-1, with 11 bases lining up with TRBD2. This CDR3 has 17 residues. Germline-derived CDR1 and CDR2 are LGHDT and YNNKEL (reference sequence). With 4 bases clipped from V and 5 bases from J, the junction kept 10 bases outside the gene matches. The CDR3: CASSLRLAGKVDNEQFF. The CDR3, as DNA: TGTGCCAGCAGCCTTCGACTAGCGGGAAAGGTTGACAATGAGCAGTTCTTC.

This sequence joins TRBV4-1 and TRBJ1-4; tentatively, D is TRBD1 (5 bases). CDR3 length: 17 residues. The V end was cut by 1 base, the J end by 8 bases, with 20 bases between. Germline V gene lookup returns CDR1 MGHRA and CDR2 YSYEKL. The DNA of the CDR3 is TGCGCCAGCAGCCAAGCAGTAGTGGCGGGGGGAGGGGAAAAACTGTTTTTT. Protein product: CASSQAVVAGGGEKLFF.

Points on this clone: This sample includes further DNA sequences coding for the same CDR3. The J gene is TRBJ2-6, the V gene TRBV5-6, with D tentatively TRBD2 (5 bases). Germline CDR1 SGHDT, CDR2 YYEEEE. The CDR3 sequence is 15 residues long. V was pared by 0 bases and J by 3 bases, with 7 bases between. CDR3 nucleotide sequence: TGTGCCAGCAGCTTGGGGGCGGGTGGGGCCAACGTCCTGACTTTC. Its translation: CASSLGAGGANVLTF.

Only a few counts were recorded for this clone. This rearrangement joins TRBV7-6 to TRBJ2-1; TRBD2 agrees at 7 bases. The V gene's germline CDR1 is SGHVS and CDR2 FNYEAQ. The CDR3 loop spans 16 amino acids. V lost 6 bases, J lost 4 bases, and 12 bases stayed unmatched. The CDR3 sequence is CASRATMRETYNEQFF. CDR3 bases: TGTGCCAGCAGGGCGACTATGCGGGAGACGTACAATGAGCAGTTCTTC.

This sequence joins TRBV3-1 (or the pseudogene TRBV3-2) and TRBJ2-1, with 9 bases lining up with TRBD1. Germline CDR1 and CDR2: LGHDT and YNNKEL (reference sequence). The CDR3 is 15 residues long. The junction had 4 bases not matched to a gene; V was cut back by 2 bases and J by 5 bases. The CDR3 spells CASSQPGTGNNEQFF. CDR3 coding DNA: TGTGCCAGCAGCCAACCCGGGACAGGGAACAATGAGCAGTTCTTC.

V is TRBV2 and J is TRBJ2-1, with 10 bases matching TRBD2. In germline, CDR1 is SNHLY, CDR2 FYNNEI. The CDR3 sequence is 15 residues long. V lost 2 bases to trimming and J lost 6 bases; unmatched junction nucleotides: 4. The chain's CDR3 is CASSEPPSGSNEQFF. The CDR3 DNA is TGTGCCAGCAGTGAACCCCCTAGCGGGAGCAATGAGCAGTTCTTC.

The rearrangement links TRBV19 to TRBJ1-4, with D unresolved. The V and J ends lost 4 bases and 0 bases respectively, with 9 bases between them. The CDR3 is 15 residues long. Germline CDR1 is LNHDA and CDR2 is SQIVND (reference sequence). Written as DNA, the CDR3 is TGTGCCAGTAGTAAAGTACCAGCAACTAATGAAAAACTGTTTTTT. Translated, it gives CASSKVPATNEKLFF.

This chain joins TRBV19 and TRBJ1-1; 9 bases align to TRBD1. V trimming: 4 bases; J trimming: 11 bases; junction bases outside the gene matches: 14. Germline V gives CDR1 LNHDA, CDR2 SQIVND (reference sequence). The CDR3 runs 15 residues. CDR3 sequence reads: CASSNSGTGYSGAFF. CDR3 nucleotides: TGTGCCAGTAGTAACTCCGGGACAGGGTATTCAGGCGCTTTCTTT.

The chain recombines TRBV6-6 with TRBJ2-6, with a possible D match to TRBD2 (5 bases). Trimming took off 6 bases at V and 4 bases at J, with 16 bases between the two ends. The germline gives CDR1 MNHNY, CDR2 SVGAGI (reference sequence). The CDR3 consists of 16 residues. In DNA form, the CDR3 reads TGTGCCAGCAGACGGGGTTCGTGGGCCGGGGCCAACGTCCTGACTTTC. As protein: CASRRGSWAGANVLTF.

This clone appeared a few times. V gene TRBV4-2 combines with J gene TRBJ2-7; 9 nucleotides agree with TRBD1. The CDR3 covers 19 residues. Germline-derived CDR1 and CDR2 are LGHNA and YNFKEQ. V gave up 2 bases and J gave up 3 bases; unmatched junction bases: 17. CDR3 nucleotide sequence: TGTGCCAGCAGCCAACACGACGGCAGGGGACAGGGAAAATTCTACGAGCAGTACTTC. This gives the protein CASSQHDGRGQGKFYEQYF.

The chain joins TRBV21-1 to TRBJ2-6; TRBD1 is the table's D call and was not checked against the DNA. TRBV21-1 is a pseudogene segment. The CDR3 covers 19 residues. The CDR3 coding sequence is TGTGCCAGCAGCAAAGGAGGACAGGGGCCTCACGGTGGGGCCAACGTCCTGACTTTC. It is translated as CASSKGGQGPHGGANVLTF.

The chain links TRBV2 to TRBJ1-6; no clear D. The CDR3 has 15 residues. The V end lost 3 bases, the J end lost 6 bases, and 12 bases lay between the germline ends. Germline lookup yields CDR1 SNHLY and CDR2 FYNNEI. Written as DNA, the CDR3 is TGTGCCAGCAGTGACATCGGGAGACCTAATTCACCCCTCCACTTT. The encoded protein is CASSDIGRPNSPLHF.